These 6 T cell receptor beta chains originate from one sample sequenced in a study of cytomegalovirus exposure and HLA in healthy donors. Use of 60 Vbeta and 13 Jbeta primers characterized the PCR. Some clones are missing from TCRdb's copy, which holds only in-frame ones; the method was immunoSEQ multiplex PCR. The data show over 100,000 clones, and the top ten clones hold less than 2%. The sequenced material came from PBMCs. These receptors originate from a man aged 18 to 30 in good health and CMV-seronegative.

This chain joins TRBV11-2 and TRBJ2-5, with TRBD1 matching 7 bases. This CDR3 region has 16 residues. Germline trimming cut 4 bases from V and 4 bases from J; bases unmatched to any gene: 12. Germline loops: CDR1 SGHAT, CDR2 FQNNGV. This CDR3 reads CASSSLTGVGGETQYF. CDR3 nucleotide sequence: TGTGCCAGCAGCTCACTAACAGGGGTTGGGGGAGAGACCCAGTACTTC.

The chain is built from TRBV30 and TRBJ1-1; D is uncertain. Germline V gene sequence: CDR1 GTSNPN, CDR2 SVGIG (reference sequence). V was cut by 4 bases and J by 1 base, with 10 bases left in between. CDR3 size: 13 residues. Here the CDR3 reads CAWKRRGNTEAFF. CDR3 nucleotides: TGTGCCTGGAAGAGACGGGGGAACACTGAAGCTTTCTTT.

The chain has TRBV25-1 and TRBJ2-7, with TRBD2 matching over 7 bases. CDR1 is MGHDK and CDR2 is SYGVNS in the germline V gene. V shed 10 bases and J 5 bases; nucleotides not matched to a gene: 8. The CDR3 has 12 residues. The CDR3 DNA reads TGTGCCACCAGACTAGCTAGCCACGAGCAGTACTTC. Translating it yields CATRLASHEQYF.

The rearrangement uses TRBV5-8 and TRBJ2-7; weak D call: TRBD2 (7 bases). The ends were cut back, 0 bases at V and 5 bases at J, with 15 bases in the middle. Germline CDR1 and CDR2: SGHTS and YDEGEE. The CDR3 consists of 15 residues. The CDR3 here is CASSLAWGGGHEQYF. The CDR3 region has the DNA TGTGCCAGCAGCTTGGCCTGGGGCGGGGGCCACGAGCAGTACTTC.

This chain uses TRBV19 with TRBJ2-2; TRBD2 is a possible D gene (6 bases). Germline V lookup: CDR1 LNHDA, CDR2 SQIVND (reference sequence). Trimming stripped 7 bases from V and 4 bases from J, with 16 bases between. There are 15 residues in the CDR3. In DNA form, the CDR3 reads TGTGCCAGTACCGTTAGAGGGACTCTCACCGGGGAGCTGTTTTTT. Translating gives CASTVRGTLTGELFF.

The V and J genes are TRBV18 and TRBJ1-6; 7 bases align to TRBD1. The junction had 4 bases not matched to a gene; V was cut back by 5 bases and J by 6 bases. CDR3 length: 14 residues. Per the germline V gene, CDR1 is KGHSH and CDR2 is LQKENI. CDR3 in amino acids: CASSTGVRNSPLHF. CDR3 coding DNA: TGTGCCAGCTCAACAGGGGTCCGTAATTCACCCCTCCACTTT.